The rows below give T cell receptor beta chains drawn from one sample of a study of cytomegalovirus exposure and HLA in healthy donors. Profiling relied on immunoSEQ multiplex PCR, and the TCRdb table lists in-frame clones only, not all of them. The sample has about 210,000 clones, over 80% seen once. The specimen was PBMCs. Receptor source: a woman aged 50 to 60 in good health and CMV-seropositive. Each CDR3 is given with its conserved first and last residue. A D gene is named only where the DNA matches it firmly. The size field is filled for only some rows; it gives once, few, many or a size class.

size: -; length: 14; V: TRBV6-5; J: TRBJ1-1; D: -; DNA: TGTGCCAGCAGTGAATTGCGGGGGAACACTGAAGCTTTCTTT; CDR3: CASSELRGNTEAFF
size: -; length: 11; V: TRBV30; J: TRBJ1-1; D: -; DNA: TGTGCCTTATGGGCCAACACTGAAGCTTTCTTT; CDR3: CALWANTEAFF
size: -; length: 12; V: TRBV7-9; J: TRBJ1-3; D: -; DNA: TGTGCCAGCAGCTTTGCGGGAAACACCATATATTTT; CDR3: CASSFAGNTIYF
size: once; length: 14; V: TRBV7-6; J: TRBJ2-1; D: -; DNA: TGTGCCAGCAGCACCGGGATCTCCTACAATGAGCAGTTCTTC; CDR3: CASSTGISYNEQFF
size: -; length: 16; V: TRBV9; J: TRBJ2-1; D: TRBD2; DNA: TGTGCCAGCAGCGGACTTAGCGGGGGGGCGTACAATGAGCAGTTCTTC; CDR3: CASSGLSGGAYNEQFF
size: -; length: 13; V: TRBV2; J: TRBJ1-2; D: TRBD1; DNA: TGTGCCAGCAGTTACAGGGGAGACTATGGCTACACCTTC; CDR3: CASSYRGDYGYTF
size: -; length: 15; V: TRBV7-9; J: TRBJ2-1; D: TRBD2; DNA: TGTGCCAGCAGGACCGCGGGGGGGACCTACAATGAGCAGTTCTTC; CDR3: CASRTAGGTYNEQFF
size: -; length: 13; V: TRBV2; J: TRBJ1-2; D: TRBD1; DNA: TGTGCCAGCAGCCGGACAGGGAACTATGGCTACACCTTC; CDR3: CASSRTGNYGYTF
size: once; length: 14; V: TRBV18; J: TRBJ1-1; D: TRBD1; DNA: TGTGCCAGCTCACAAGGACAGGGGATAACTGAAGCTTTCTTT; CDR3: CASSQGQGITEAFF
size: -; length: 13; V: TRBV6-1; J: TRBJ1-2; D: TRBD1; DNA: TGTGCCAGCAGCGCGACAGGGAACTATGGCTACACCTTC; CDR3: CASSATGNYGYTF
size: -; length: 15; V: TRBV6-1; J: TRBJ2-7; D: -; DNA: TGTGCCAGCAGTCCCTTAGCCCGAAGCCCCTACGAGCAGTACTTC; CDR3: CASSPLARSPYEQYF
size: -; length: 15; V: TRBV5-4; J: TRBJ2-5; D: TRBD2; DNA: TGTGCCAGCAGCTTGTGGGCCGGGGGAGGGGAGACCCAGTACTTC; CDR3: CASSLWAGGGETQYF
size: -; length: 16; V: TRBV2; J: TRBJ2-1; D: TRBD2; DNA: TGTGCCAGCACCGGCGGGGGTGTTAGCTCCTACAATGAGCAGTTCTTC; CDR3: CASTGGGVSSYNEQFF
size: -; length: 14; V: TRBV10-3; J: TRBJ1-2; D: -; DNA: TGTGCCATCAGTGAGTCTCAAGGCGAGGGTGGCTACACCTTC; CDR3: CAISESQGEGGYTF
size: -; length: 16; V: TRBV4-1; J: TRBJ2-6; D: TRBD1; DNA: TGCGCCAGCAGCCAAGATCACAGGGGGGGGGCCAACGTCCTGACTTTC; CDR3: CASSQDHRGGANVLTF
size: few; length: 13; V: TRBV5-1; J: TRBJ1-4; D: -; DNA: TGCGCCAGCGGCGGGGGGGGTGGTGAAAAACTGTTTTTT; CDR3: CASGGGGGEKLFF
size: few; length: 16; V: TRBV4-3; J: TRBJ2-2; D: -; DNA: TGCGCCAGCAGCCAAGAATTGCAGGGGATCGCCGGGGAGCTGTTTTTT; CDR3: CASSQELQGIAGELFF
size: -; length: 13; V: TRBV5-1; J: TRBJ1-2; D: -; DNA: TGCGCCAGCAGCGAGGGTCCCAACTATGGCTACACCTTC; CDR3: CASSEGPNYGYTF
size: few; length: 12; V: TRBV19; J: TRBJ1-1; D: TRBD1; DNA: TGTGCCAGTAAAGGGGGCGCCGCTGAAGCTTTCTTT; CDR3: CASKGGAAEAFF
size: -; length: 15; V: TRBV9; J: TRBJ1-6; D: -; DNA: TGTGCCAGCAGCGGCTTGGCAGGGCTGGATTCACCCCTCCACTTT; CDR3: CASSGLAGLDSPLHF
size: -; length: 13; V: TRBV11-3; J: TRBJ2-7; D: -; DNA: TGTGCCAGCAGCTACGGGACTGACTACGAGCAGTACTTC; CDR3: CASSYGTDYEQYF
size: -; length: 15; V: TRBV5-1; J: TRBJ2-7; D: TRBD1; DNA: TGCGCCAGCAGCTTGGCCGTGACAGGGAACTACGAGCAGTACTTC; CDR3: CASSLAVTGNYEQYF